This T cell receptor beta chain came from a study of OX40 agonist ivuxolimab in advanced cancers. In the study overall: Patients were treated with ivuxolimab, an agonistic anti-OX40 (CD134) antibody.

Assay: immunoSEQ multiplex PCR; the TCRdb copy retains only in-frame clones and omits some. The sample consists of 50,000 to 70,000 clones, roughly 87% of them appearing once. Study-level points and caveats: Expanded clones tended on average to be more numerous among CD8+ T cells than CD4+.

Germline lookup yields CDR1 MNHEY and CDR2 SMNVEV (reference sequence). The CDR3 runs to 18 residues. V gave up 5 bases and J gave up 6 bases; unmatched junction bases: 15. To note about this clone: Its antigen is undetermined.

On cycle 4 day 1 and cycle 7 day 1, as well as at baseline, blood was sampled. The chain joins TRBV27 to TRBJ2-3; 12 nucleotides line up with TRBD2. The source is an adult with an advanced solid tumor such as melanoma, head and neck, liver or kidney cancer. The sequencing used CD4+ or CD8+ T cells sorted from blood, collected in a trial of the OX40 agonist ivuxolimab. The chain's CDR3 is CASSPRLAGVSLLDTQYF. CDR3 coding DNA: TGTGCCAGCAGTCCCCGACTAGCGGGAGTCTCACTGTTGGATACGCAGTATTTT.